The TCR beta chain described here comes from a study of T cell changes during pregnancy in multiple sclerosis. This CDR3 contains 16 residues. CDR1 and CDR2 from the germline V gene are SGHAT and FQNNGV. V lost 5 bases, J lost 0 bases, and 17 bases lay in between. Generated by immunoSEQ multiplex PCR, the TCRdb table keeps only in-frame clones and is missing some. Among tens of thousands of clones, 80% to 95% were seen once, and the ten largest hold more than 0.8%. The chain uses TRBV11-2 and TRBJ2-7, with D possibly TRBD1 on 6 matching bases. The clonotype originates from a female donor with multiple sclerosis, enrolled in a pregnancy study. The material sequenced was peripheral blood, taken in the first trimester of pregnancy. CDR3 in DNA: TGTGCCAGCAGCCCCATCTACCGGGACACCTCCTACGAGCAGTACTTC. It specifies CASSPIYRDTSYEQYF.